This entry lists 26 T cell receptor beta chains sequenced from one sample in a study of blood T cell repertoires in COVID-19. Produced via immunoSEQ multiplex PCR; TCRdb's table is partial and in-frame only. The data contain roughly 43,000 clones, approximately 82% of them singletons. Sample: peripheral blood. These receptors originate from a woman older than 75 with acute or convalescent COVID-19.

This clone was counted between two and nine times. J is TRBJ1-5 and V is TRBV2, with 11 nucleotides matching TRBD1. Unmatched junction bases numbered 2, after V lost 6 bases and J lost 4 bases. In germline, CDR1 is SNHLY, CDR2 FYNNEI. This CDR3 spans 14 amino acids. CDR3 DNA sequence: TGTGCCAGCAGGGACAGGGGGCAAAATCAGCCCCAGCATTTT. Translated, it gives CASRDRGQNQPQHF.

The chain has TRBV2 and TRBJ1-4; unclear D gene. V was pared by 7 bases and J by 0 bases, with 15 bases between. The CDR3 loop spans 16 amino acids. Germline V gene lookup returns CDR1 SNHLY and CDR2 FYNNEI. CDR3: CASTLEAVATNEKLFF. DNA for the CDR3: TGTGCCAGCACCCTCGAGGCCGTAGCAACTAATGAAAAACTGTTTTTT.

This rearrangement joins TRBV5-6 to TRBJ2-7, with TRBD1 matching 8 bases. Trimming at V came to 4 bases and at J to 3 bases, leaving 6 bases not matched to a gene. Germline V gene sequence: CDR1 SGHDT, CDR2 YYEEEE. The CDR3 runs 14 residues. The CDR3 here is CASSATGDSYEQYF. The CDR3 DNA reads TGTGCCAGCAGCGCGACAGGGGATAGCTACGAGCAGTACTTC.

This clone was detected a few times. V gene TRBV19 combines with J gene TRBJ1-5; the D is unclear. The germline CDR1 and CDR2 sequences are LNHDA and SQIVND (reference sequence). This CDR3 contains 14 residues. The ends were cut back, 6 bases at V and 7 bases at J, with 16 bases in the middle. The CDR3 region is CASRESSAGQPQHF. In DNA, the CDR3 is TGTGCCAGTAGGGAATCCTCTGCGGGCCAGCCCCAGCATTTT. Together with reference TRBV19 and TRBJ1-5, the CDR3 gives the full variable domain: DGGITQSPKYLFRKEGQNVTLSCEQNLNHDAMYWYRQDPGQGLRLIYYSQIVNDFQKGDIAEGYSVSREKKESFPLTVTSAQKNPTAFYLCASRESSAGQPQHFGDGTRLSIL.

The sample holds one count of this clone. The J gene is TRBJ1-4, the V gene TRBV5-1, with D perhaps matching TRBD1 (6 bases). This CDR3 is built from 15 residues. V was pared by 0 bases and J by 7 bases, with 13 bases between. Germline V gene data show CDR1 as SGHRS and CDR2 as YFSETQ. The CDR3 is CASSLEAGVGEKLFF. DNA of the CDR3: TGCGCCAGCAGCTTGGAGGCAGGGGTGGGTGAAAAACTGTTTTTT. Supplemented by reference TRBV5-1 and TRBJ1-4, the full variable domain reads KAGVTQTPRYLIKTRGQQVTLSCSPISGHRSVSWYQQTPGQGLQFLFEYFSETQRNKGNFPGRFSGRQFSNSRSEMNVSTLELGDSALYLCASSLEAGVGEKLFFGSGTQLSVL.

The rearrangement joins TRBV5-1 to TRBJ1-1, with D possibly matching TRBD1 (6 bases). CDR3 length: 14 residues. Germline loops: CDR1 SGHRS, CDR2 YFSETQ. Trimming took off 4 bases at V and 1 base at J, with 11 bases between the two ends. CDR3 coding DNA: TGCGCCAGCAGCCCGTTAGGGGGGAACACTGAAGCTTTCTTT. It yields the protein CASSPLGGNTEAFF.

This clone was seen only a few times. The V call is TRBV19, the J call TRBJ1-4; 8 bases line up with TRBD1. Per germline, CDR1 LNHDA and CDR2 SQIVND (reference sequence). J gave up 7 bases and V 5 bases, and 9 bases lay outside the gene matches. The CDR3 loop spans 15 amino acids. For the CDR3, the DNA is TGTGCCAGTAGTGAGACAGGGGTCTCGGTTGAAAAACTGTTTTTT. It yields the protein CASSETGVSVEKLFF.

The J gene is TRBJ2-7, the V gene TRBV19; perhaps TRBD1 as D (6 bases). Germline CDR1 is LNHDA and CDR2 is SQIVND (reference sequence). This CDR3 comprises 15 residues. Trimming removed 3 bases at V and 5 bases at J, with 17 bases between. This CDR3 is CASSMEAMKGDEQYF. The CDR3 nucleotides are TGTGCCAGTAGTATGGAGGCGATGAAGGGGGACGAGCAGTACTTC.

The chain couples TRBV19 to TRBJ1-1; D remains unclear. The germline CDR1 and CDR2 sequences are LNHDA and SQIVND (reference sequence). CDR3 length: 15 residues. V was clipped by 4 bases and J by 6 bases, with 18 bases between them. The CDR3 DNA sequence: TGTGCCAGTAGTACAATCGACCCTTTGGGCGCTGAAGCTTTCTTT. Translated: CASSTIDPLGAEAFF.

V usage is TRBV4-3 and J usage is TRBJ2-2, with D uncertain. V gave up 2 bases and J gave up 0 bases, with 7 bases separating them. The CDR3 totals 15 residues. Looked up from germline, CDR1 is LGHNA and CDR2 is YSLEER. The CDR3 region has the DNA TGCGCCAGCAGCCAAATGTTAGCGAACACCGGGGAGCTGTTTTTT. This codes for CASSQMLANTGELFF.

J is TRBJ2-1 and V is TRBV19, with 9 bases aligning to TRBD2. The CDR3 has 15 residues. Trimming at V came to 3 bases and at J to 7 bases, leaving 7 bases not matched to a gene. Germline assignment: CDR1 LNHDA and CDR2 SQIVND (reference sequence). CDR3 DNA: TGTGCCAGTAGTATTATCGGCGGGGGGGAGAATGAGCAGTTCTTC. This gives the protein CASSIIGGGENEQFF.

The chain recombines TRBV4-2 with TRBJ2-5; D may be TRBD2 (5 bases). The V end lost 0 bases, the J end lost 8 bases, and 10 bases lay between the germline ends. There are 13 residues in the CDR3. CDR1 and CDR2 from the germline V gene are LGHNA and YNFKEQ. The CDR3 is CASSQEDSSTQYF. CDR3 bases: TGTGCCAGCAGCCAAGAGGACTCATCTACCCAGTACTTC.

The V gene is TRBV5-4, the J gene TRBJ1-2, with 9 bases lining up with TRBD1. The CDR3 sequence is 14 residues long. Trimming at V came to 3 bases and at J to 4 bases, leaving 4 bases not matched to a gene. Germline lookup yields CDR1 SGHNT and CDR2 YYREEE (reference sequence). As DNA, the CDR3 is TGTGCCAGCAGCTCGGACAGGGGAGGCTATGGCTACACCTTC. This translates into CASSSDRGGYGYTF.

This clone has more than one count but fewer than ten. This chain uses TRBV30 with TRBJ1-2, with D possibly TRBD1 on 6 matching bases. This CDR3 has 13 residues. Germline CDR1 GTSNPN, CDR2 SVGIG (reference sequence). The V end lost 1 base, the J end lost 8 bases, and 14 bases lay between the germline ends. CDR3 region: CAWSAQGAGGYTF. The CDR3 bases are TGTGCCTGGAGTGCACAGGGAGCCGGAGGCTACACCTTC.

This clone was seen only once. V and J are TRBV10-3 and TRBJ1-4; no firm D call. Germline lookup yields CDR1 ENHRY and CDR2 SYGVKD. This CDR3 has 13 amino acids. The V end was cut by 4 bases, the J end by 8 bases, with 11 bases between. The CDR3: CAISGEMGEKLFF. The CDR3 DNA is TGTGCCATCAGTGGGGAGATGGGAGAAAAACTGTTTTTT.

This clone was counted a single time. The chain recombines TRBV5-4 with TRBJ1-6, with no clear D. The ends were cut back, 0 bases at V and 7 bases at J, with 11 bases in the middle. CDR3 length: 15 amino acids. Germline-derived CDR1 and CDR2 are SGHNT and YYREEE (reference sequence). Here the CDR3 DNA reads TGTGCCAGCAGCTTGGAAACAGCCGGAAATTCACCCCTCCACTTT. This codes for CASSLETAGNSPLHF.

The V call is TRBV7-9, the J call TRBJ2-1; 7 positions agree with TRBD1. Germline V gene lookup returns CDR1 SEHNR and CDR2 FQNEAQ (reference sequence). Trimming took 5 bases from V and 5 from J; bases not matched to a gene: 6. There are 14 residues in the CDR3. CDR3 nucleotide sequence: TGTGCCAGCAGCCCGGGACAGCCTAACAATGAGCAGTTCTTC. This gives the protein CASSPGQPNNEQFF.

The CDR3 nucleotides read TGTGCCAGCAGCTTAGGTGAGGTCACTGAAGCTTTCTTT. Its translation: CASSLGEVTEAFF. The chain uses TRBV7-2 and TRBJ1-1; D uncertain. Between the trimmed V and J ends, which lost 1 base and 4 bases, there was a span of 7 bases. The CDR3 contains 13 residues. Germline CDR1 and CDR2: SGHTA and FQGNSA.

The chain links TRBV29-1 to TRBJ2-4, with 9 bases identical to TRBD1. The CDR3 loop spans 14 amino acids. CDR1 and CDR2 (germline): SQVTM, ANQGSEA. Trimming cost V 4 bases and J 0 bases; bases outside gene matches: 1. The CDR3 DNA sequence: TGCAGCGTTGGACAGGGGGAAGCCAAAAACATTCAGTACTTC. Its translation is CSVGQGEAKNIQYF.

V gene TRBV9 combines with J gene TRBJ1-3, with D perhaps TRBD1 (6 bases). The CDR3 runs 17 residues. The V gene's germline CDR1 is SGDLS and CDR2 YYNGEE. Between the trimmed V and J ends, which lost 3 bases and 0 bases, there was a span of 16 bases. The CDR3 loop reads CASSASFGGASGNTIYF. DNA of the CDR3: TGTGCCAGCAGCGCCTCGTTCGGGGGGGCCTCTGGAAACACCATATATTTT.

This clone appeared once. The chain joins TRBV7-9 to TRBJ1-4; 9 bases are shared with TRBD1. The germline V gene has CDR1 SEHNR and CDR2 FQNEAQ (reference sequence). J lost 4 bases, V lost 3 bases, and 3 bases had no gene match. The CDR3 sequence is 15 residues long. CDR3 nucleotides: TGTGCCAGCAGCTTGGAGACAGGGGGTAATGAAAAACTGTTTTTT. Translation: CASSLETGGNEKLFF.

The chain carries TRBV11-3 and TRBJ1-4; D gene uncertain. The CDR3 is made up of 14 amino acids. Trimming shortened V by 5 bases and J by 7 bases, and 14 bases separated the two germline ends. Germline V gene lookup returns CDR1 SGHNT and CDR2 YENEEA. CDR3 nucleotides: TGTGCCAGCAGCCCCGGACGGGATGGTGAAAAACTGTTTTTT. As protein: CASSPGRDGEKLFF.

The chain links TRBV9 to TRBJ2-1; tentative D call: TRBD1 (5 bases). The CDR3 runs to 14 residues. Trimming removed 0 bases at V and 9 bases at J, with 13 bases between. Germline CDR1 and CDR2: SGDLS and YYNGEE. The CDR3 DNA reads as TGTGCCAGCAGCGTAGAGTATAGGGGTGGTGAGCAGTTCTTC. Translating it yields CASSVEYRGGEQFF.

The chain joins TRBV5-6 to TRBJ2-5, with TRBD2 identical over 11 bases. Losses at the gene ends were 3 bases for V and 0 bases for J; bases not matched to a gene: 1. Looked up from germline, CDR1 is SGHDT and CDR2 is YYEEEE. This CDR3 comprises 15 residues. The chain's CDR3 is CASSSSGGYQETQYF. CDR3 bases: TGTGCCAGCAGCTCTAGCGGGGGGTACCAAGAGACCCAGTACTTC.

Written as DNA, the CDR3 is TGTGCCAGCAGGACGAGCGGGGGGAGCACAGATACGCAGTATTTT. Translating it yields CASRTSGGSTDTQYF. This chain connects TRBV28 to TRBJ2-3, with TRBD2 matching over 9 bases. This CDR3 comprises 15 residues. Germline V gene sequence: CDR1 MDHEN, CDR2 SYDVKM. The J segment lost 0 bases and the V segment lost 6 bases, leaving 4 bases of the junction unmatched.

CDR3 loop: CASSLAGIYEAFF. CDR3 nucleotide sequence: TGTGCCAGCAGCTTGGCGGGGATTTATGAAGCTTTCTTT. The rearrangement joins TRBV11-3 to TRBJ1-1, with D hard to call. Germline V gene lookup returns CDR1 SGHNT and CDR2 YENEEA. With 3 bases removed from V and 7 bases from J, the gap between germline ends came to 12 bases. The CDR3 spans 13 residues. Based on the CDR3 plus reference TRBV11-3 and TRBJ1-1, the full variable domain is EAGVVQSPRYKIIEKKQPVAFWCNPISGHNTLYWYLQNLGQGPELLIRYENEEAVDDSQLPKDRFSAERLKGVDSTLKIQPAELGDSAVYLCASSLAGIYEAFFGQGTRLTVV.